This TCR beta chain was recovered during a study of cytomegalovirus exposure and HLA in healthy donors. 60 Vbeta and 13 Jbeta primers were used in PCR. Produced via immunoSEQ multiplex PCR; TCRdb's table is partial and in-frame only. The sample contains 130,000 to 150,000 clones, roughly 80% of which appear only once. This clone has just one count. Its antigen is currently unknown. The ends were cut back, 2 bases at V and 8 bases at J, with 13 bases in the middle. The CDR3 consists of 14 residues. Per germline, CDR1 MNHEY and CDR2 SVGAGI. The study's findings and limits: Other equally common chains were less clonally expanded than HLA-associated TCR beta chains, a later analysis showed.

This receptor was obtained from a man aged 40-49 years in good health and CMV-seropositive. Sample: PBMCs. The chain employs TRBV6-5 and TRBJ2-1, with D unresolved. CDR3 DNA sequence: TGTGCCAGCAGTTACATTCCCTTACACGATGAGCAGTTCTTC. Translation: CASSYIPLHDEQFF.